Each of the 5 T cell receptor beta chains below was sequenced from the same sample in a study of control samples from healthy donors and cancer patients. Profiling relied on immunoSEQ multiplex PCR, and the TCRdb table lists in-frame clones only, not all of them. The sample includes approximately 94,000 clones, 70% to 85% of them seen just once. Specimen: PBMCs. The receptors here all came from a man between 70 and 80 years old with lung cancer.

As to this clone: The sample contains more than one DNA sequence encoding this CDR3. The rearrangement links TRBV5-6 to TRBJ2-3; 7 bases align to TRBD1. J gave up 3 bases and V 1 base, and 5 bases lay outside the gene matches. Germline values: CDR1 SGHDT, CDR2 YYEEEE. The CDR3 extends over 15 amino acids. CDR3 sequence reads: CASSLRSGGTDTQYF. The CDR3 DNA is TGTGCCAGCAGCTTGCGGTCAGGGGGAACAGATACGCAGTATTTT.

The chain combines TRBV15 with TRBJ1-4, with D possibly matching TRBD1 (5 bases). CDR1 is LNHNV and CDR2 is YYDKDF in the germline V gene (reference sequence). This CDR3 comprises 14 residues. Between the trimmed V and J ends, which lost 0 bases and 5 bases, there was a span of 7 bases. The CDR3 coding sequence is TGTGCCACCAGCAGAGATGGGGGAAATGAAAAACTGTTTTTT. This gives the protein CATSRDGGNEKLFF.

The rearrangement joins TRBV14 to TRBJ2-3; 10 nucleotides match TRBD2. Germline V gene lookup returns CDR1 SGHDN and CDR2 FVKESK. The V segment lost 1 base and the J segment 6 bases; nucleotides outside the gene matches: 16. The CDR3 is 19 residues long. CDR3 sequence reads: CASSQVRDFGAGGPDTQYF. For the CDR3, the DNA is TGTGCCAGCAGCCAAGTCAGGGATTTCGGAGCGGGGGGGCCTGATACGCAGTATTTT.

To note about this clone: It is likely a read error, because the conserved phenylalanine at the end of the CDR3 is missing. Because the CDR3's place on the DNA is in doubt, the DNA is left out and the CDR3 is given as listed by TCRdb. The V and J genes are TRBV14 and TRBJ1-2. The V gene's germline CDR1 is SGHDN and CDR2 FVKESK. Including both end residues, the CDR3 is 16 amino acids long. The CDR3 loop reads CASSQDLGGEERRLHL.

CDR3 nucleotides: TGTGCCAGCAGCTTAGATCGGGGCTCGGGGACTGGTGGAAACACCATATATTTT. Translated, it gives CASSLDRGSGTGGNTIYF. This chain joins TRBV11-2 and TRBJ1-3; possible D gene TRBD1, 5 bases. Between the trimmed V and J ends, which lost 0 bases and 3 bases, there was a span of 18 bases. CDR3 length: 18 residues. Germline CDR1 SGHAT, CDR2 FQNNGV. The variable domain in full, with the rest retrieved from reference TRBV11-2 and TRBJ1-3, is EAGVAQSPRYKIIEKRQSVAFWCNPISGHATLYWYQQILGQGPKLLIQFQNNGVVDDSQLPKDRFSAERLKGVDSTLKIQPAKLEDSAVYLCASSLDRGSGTGGNTIYFGEGSWLTVV.